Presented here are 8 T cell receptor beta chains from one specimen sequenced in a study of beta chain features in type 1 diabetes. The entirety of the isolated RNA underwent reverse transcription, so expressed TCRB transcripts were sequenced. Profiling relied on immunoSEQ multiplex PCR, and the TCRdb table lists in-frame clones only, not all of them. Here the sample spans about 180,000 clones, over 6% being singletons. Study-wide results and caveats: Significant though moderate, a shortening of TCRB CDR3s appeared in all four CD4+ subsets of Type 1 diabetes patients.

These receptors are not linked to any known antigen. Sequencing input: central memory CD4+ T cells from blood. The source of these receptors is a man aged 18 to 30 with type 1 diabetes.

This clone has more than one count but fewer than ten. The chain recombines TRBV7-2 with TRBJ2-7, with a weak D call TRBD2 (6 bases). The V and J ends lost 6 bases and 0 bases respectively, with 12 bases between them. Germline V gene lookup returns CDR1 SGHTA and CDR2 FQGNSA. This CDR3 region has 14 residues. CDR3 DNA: TGTGCCAGCAGTGTGGACTATACCTCCTACGAGCAGTACTTC. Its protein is CASSVDYTSYEQYF.

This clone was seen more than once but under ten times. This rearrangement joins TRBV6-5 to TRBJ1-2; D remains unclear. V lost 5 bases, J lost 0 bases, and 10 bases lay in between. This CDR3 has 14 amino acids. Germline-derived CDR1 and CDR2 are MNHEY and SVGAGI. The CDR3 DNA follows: TGTGCCAGCAGTGAGGGCGTAGCTAACTATGGCTACACCTTC. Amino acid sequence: CASSEGVANYGYTF.

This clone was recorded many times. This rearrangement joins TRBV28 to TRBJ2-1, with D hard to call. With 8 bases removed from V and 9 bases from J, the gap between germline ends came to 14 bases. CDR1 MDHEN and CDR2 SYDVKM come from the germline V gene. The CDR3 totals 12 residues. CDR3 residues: CASGVSDIEQFF. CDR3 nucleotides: TGTGCCAGCGGAGTTTCGGATATTGAGCAGTTCTTC.

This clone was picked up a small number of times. The CDR3 DNA reads TGTGCCAGCAGCTTTCTCTCTTCCGGGGAGCTGTTTTTT. The encoded protein is CASSFLSSGELFF. The J gene is TRBJ2-2, the V gene TRBV7-9; no clear D gene. CDR1 SEHNR and CDR2 FQNEAQ come from the germline V gene (reference sequence). The CDR3 is made up of 13 amino acids. V dropped 3 bases and J dropped 6 bases, with 8 bases sitting between them. Supplemented by reference TRBV7-9 and TRBJ2-2, the full variable domain reads DTGVSQNPRHKITKRGQNVTFRCDPISEHNRLYWYRQTLGQGPEFLTYFQNEAQLEKSRLLSDRFSAERPKGSFSTLEIQRTEQGDSAMYLCASSFLSSGELFFGEGSRLTVL.

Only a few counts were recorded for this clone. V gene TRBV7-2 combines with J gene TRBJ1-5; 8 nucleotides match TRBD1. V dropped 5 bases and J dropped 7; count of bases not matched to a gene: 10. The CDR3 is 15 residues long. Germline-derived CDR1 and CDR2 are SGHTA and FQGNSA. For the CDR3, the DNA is TGTGCCAGCAGCCAATGGGACAGGTCAGGGCAGCCCCAGCATTTT. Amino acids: CASSQWDRSGQPQHF. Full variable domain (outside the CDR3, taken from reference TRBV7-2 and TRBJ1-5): GAGVSQSPSNKVTEKGKDVELRCDPISGHTALYWYRQSLGQGLEFLIYFQGNSAPDKSGLPSDRFSAERTGGSVSTLTIQRTQQEDSAVYLCASSQWDRSGQPQHFGDGTRLSIL.

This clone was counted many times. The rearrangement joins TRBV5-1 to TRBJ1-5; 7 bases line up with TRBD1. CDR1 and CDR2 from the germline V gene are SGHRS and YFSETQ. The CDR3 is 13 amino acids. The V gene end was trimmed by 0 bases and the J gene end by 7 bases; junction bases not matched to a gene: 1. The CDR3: CASSLEGQQPQHF. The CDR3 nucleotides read TGCGCCAGCAGCTTGGAGGGACAGCAGCCCCAGCATTTT.

As DNA, the CDR3 is TGTGCCAGCAGCTTACCAGGGGGCGGCAACACCGGGGAGCTGTTTTTT. Its translation is CASSLPGGGNTGELFF. The genes are TRBV7-8 and TRBJ2-2; 8 nucleotides agree with TRBD1. CDR3 length: 16 residues. Germline CDR1 and CDR2: SGHVS and FQNEAQ. V shed 2 bases and J 2 bases; nucleotides not matched to a gene: 4.

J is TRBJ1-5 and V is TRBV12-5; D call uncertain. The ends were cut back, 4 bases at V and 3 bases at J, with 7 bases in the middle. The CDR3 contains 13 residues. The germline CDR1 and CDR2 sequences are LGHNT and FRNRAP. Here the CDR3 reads CASGSDNNQPQHF. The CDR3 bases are TGTGCTAGTGGTTCTGACAACAATCAGCCCCAGCATTTT.